This entry is about one T cell receptor (beta chain). The sample belongs to a study of blood T cell repertoires in COVID-19. Across the whole study: From T cells, B-cell-depleted T cells, or PBMCs came the material, which was cDNA or gDNA.

The CDR3 length is 14 residues. Germline V lookup: CDR1 LGHDT, CDR2 YNNKEL (reference sequence). V was clipped by 3 bases and J by 5 bases; unmatched bases: 3. Per the study methods: Scientists estimated how many nucleated cells there were by amplifying reference gene primers. The table came from immunoSEQ multiplex PCR; TCRdb's copy has only in-frame clones and leaves some out. V, J and clone size are those of that table, while D and trimming were read from the DNA. The sample shows 85,000 to 100,000 clones, roughly nine tenths of them seen only once. The clonotype comes from a man in his sixties with acute or convalescent COVID-19. This chain connects TRBV3-1 (or the pseudogene TRBV3-2) to TRBJ1-5; 8 positions agree with TRBD1. The sample comprised peripheral blood. The DNA of the CDR3 is TGTGCCAGCAGCCAGGCAGGGGGCTATCAGCCCCAGCATTTT. Translation: CASSQAGGYQPQHF.